Listed here are 32 T cell receptor beta chains from one sample, sequenced in a study of shared clonotypes between healthy human individuals. The assay was immunoSEQ multiplex PCR, and TCRdb's table has in-frame clones only and misses some. The sample contains approximately 1,000,000 clones, approximately 80% of which appear only once. The sample was memory CD4+ T cells from PBMCs. The subset here: CD45RA-negative fraction. Receptors were obtained from a young man in good health. Some clones in this sample may be carry-over from other donors' samples.

V gene TRBV5-6 combines with J gene TRBJ2-7; D is possibly TRBD2 (5 bases). CDR1 is SGHDT and CDR2 is YYEEEE in the germline V gene. This CDR3 region has 16 residues. V was cut by 3 bases and J by 0 bases, with 16 bases left in between. CDR3 in amino acids: CASSSTPQRSSYEQYF. The CDR3 nucleotides are TGTGCCAGCAGCTCTACCCCACAGCGGAGCTCCTACGAGCAGTACTTC.

The V and J genes are TRBV15 and TRBJ2-1; 8 bases match TRBD2. V lost 8 bases to trimming and J lost 6 bases; unmatched junction nucleotides: 6. The CDR3 loop spans 13 amino acids. The V gene's germline CDR1 is LNHNV and CDR2 YYDKDF (reference sequence). The CDR3 DNA reads as TGTGCCACCGGCTCGGGAGGGACCAATGAGCAGTTCTTC. Encoded protein: CATGSGGTNEQFF.

V gene TRBV27 combines with J gene TRBJ1-1, with D possibly TRBD1 on 5 matching bases. V was shortened by 6 bases and J by 8 bases, with 22 bases between the two germline ends. Germline assignment: CDR1 MNHEY and CDR2 SMNVEV (reference sequence). This CDR3 is built from 15 residues. The CDR3 loop is CASRERGRWFTEAFF. CDR3 DNA: TGTGCCAGCAGAGAACGGGGCAGATGGTTCACCGAAGCTTTCTTT.

The gene calls are TRBV9 and TRBJ2-7; perhaps D is TRBD1 or TRBD2 (5 bases each). The CDR3 consists of 15 residues. V gave up 2 bases and J gave up 3 bases, with 15 bases separating them. Germline CDR1 SGDLS, CDR2 YYNGEE. CDR3 in amino acids: CASSVSSGAHYEQYF. The CDR3 nucleotides are TGTGCCAGCAGCGTTTCGTCCGGGGCCCACTACGAGCAGTACTTC.

The chain recombines TRBV2 with TRBJ2-6, with D maybe TRBD2 (6 bases). The CDR3 is made up of 15 amino acids. The germline gives CDR1 SNHLY, CDR2 FYNNEI. Trimming took off 8 bases at V and 0 bases at J, with 11 bases between the two ends. Here the CDR3 reads CASWDSSSGANVLTF. The CDR3 coding sequence is TGTGCCAGCTGGGACTCGAGCTCTGGGGCCAACGTCCTGACTTTC.

For this clone: Being one base from a much bigger clone, this may be a read error. This chain connects TRBV13 to TRBJ2-5; D not certain. Looked up from germline, CDR1 is PRHDT and CDR2 is FYEKMQ (reference sequence). CDR3 length: 15 amino acids. V shed 0 bases and J shed 11 bases, with 19 bases lying between them. The CDR3 loop reads CASSLGATPYNEQYF. As DNA, the CDR3 is TGTGCCAGCAGCTTAGGGGCGACTCCCTACAATGAGCAGTACTTC.

Only a few counts were recorded for this clone. The chain links TRBV30 to TRBJ1-1; possibly TRBD1 for D (5 bases). This CDR3 contains 13 residues. Germline V gene data show CDR1 as GTSNPN and CDR2 as SVGIG (reference sequence). Trimming shortened V by 0 bases and J by 11 bases, and 16 bases separated the two germline ends. In nucleotides, the CDR3 is TGTGCCTGGAGTGTAGGTCAGGGATCTTCGGCTTTCTTT. As protein: CAWSVGQGSSAFF.

The chain links TRBV5-1 to TRBJ2-7; a possible D gene is TRBD1 (6 bases). Per germline, CDR1 SGHRS and CDR2 YFSETQ. This CDR3 region has 15 residues. V gave up 5 bases and J gave up 5 bases, with 20 bases separating them. The CDR3 DNA reads TGCGCCAGCAGTCTCGAGGGGACACCTGTCCACGAGCAGTACTTC. It translates to CASSLEGTPVHEQYF.

In its sample, this clone was seen once. The chain joins TRBV6-5 to TRBJ2-7; D gene ambiguous. Germline V gene data show CDR1 as MNHEY and CDR2 as SVGAGI. V shed 10 bases and J shed 7 bases, with 8 bases lying between them. The CDR3 sequence is 9 residues long. The CDR3 coding sequence is TGTGCCACCTCTGGGGAGCAGTACTTC. Translating it yields CATSGEQYF.

The chain is built from TRBV9 and TRBJ2-5; the match to TRBD2 covers 10 bases. The germline V gene encodes CDR1 SGDLS and CDR2 YYNGEE. V lost 4 bases to trimming and J lost 5 bases; unmatched junction nucleotides: 11. CDR3 length: 16 residues. For the CDR3, the DNA is TGTGCCAGCAGCCCTCCTCTGGCTAGCGGGAGTGAGACCCAGTACTTC. As protein: CASSPPLASGSETQYF.

CDR3 in DNA: TGTGCCAGCAGCCCCAGGACAGGGGGAAACACCATATATTTT. Its translation is CASSPRTGGNTIYF. The chain has TRBV6-6 and TRBJ1-3, with 8 bases identical to TRBD1. After removal of 6 bases from V and 4 bases from J, the junction contained 5 bases not matched to a gene. The germline gives CDR1 MNHNY, CDR2 SVGAGI (reference sequence). There are 14 residues in the CDR3.

The chain couples TRBV18 to TRBJ2-3, with 7 bases fitting TRBD1. The CDR3 runs 15 residues. Per germline, CDR1 KGHSH and CDR2 LQKENI. The ends lost 5 bases at V and 1 base at J; junction bases unmatched: 6. The CDR3 here is CASSSNRGRTDTQYF. CDR3 nucleotide sequence: TGTGCCAGCTCATCAAACAGGGGCCGCACAGATACGCAGTATTTT.

This sequence joins TRBV5-1 and TRBJ1-4, with D maybe TRBD1 (6 bases). V was clipped by 3 bases and J by 6 bases, with 18 bases between them. Germline loops: CDR1 SGHRS, CDR2 YFSETQ. There are 16 residues in the CDR3. The CDR3 loop is CASSSRTPRTDEKLFF. CDR3 nucleotide sequence: TGCGCCAGCAGCTCCAGAACCCCCAGGACAGATGAAAAACTGTTTTTT.

This chain joins TRBV4-2 and TRBJ1-1, with unresolved D. Trimming shortened V by 1 base and J by 1 base, and 7 bases separated the two germline ends. The CDR3 totals 14 residues. From germline, CDR1 is LGHNA and CDR2 YNFKEQ. The CDR3 sequence is CASSQGDRNTEAFF. For the CDR3, the DNA is TGTGCCAGCAGCCAAGGGGATAGGAACACTGAAGCTTTCTTT.

V usage is TRBV19 and J usage is TRBJ2-7; TRBD1 matches 11 bases. Germline V gene lookup returns CDR1 LNHDA and CDR2 SQIVND (reference sequence). After removal of 3 bases from V and 4 bases from J, the junction contained 14 bases not matched to a gene. The CDR3 has 18 amino acids. The CDR3: CASSITRDRGFRVYEQYF. The CDR3, as DNA: TGTGCCAGTAGTATCACCCGGGACAGGGGGTTTCGGGTGTACGAGCAGTACTTC.

The chain couples TRBV5-1 to TRBJ2-1; D uncertain. Germline CDR1 and CDR2: SGHRS and YFSETQ. The CDR3 is 15 amino acids. The germline V and J ends were trimmed by 0 bases and 6 bases, with 13 bases remaining between them. CDR3 residues: CASSLVVPVINEQFF. The CDR3 region has the DNA TGCGCCAGCAGCTTGGTCGTTCCTGTCATCAATGAGCAGTTCTTC.

The chain has TRBV28 and TRBJ1-2; maybe TRBD1 (5 bases). Per the germline V gene, CDR1 is MDHEN and CDR2 is SYDVKM. V lost 8 bases and J 5 bases, leaving 18 bases between the germline ends. CDR3 length equals 14 residues. CDR3 protein: CASQRTSKGYGYTF. The CDR3 nucleotides are TGTGCCAGCCAGAGGACCTCTAAGGGGTATGGCTACACCTTC.

The sample holds one count of this clone. The V call is TRBV9, the J call TRBJ1-2; D is perhaps TRBD1 (5 bases). CDR3 size: 15 residues. The V gene lost 1 base and the J gene lost 2 bases, with 12 bases spanning the gap. The V gene's germline CDR1 is SGDLS and CDR2 YYNGEE. This CDR3 is CASSVPGRSNYGYTF. In nucleotides, the CDR3 is TGTGCCAGCAGCGTACCGGGGCGAAGCAACTATGGCTACACCTTC. The full variable domain, in which reference TRBV9 and TRBJ1-2 provide the parts outside the CDR3, is DSGVTQTPKHLITATGQRVTLRCSPRSGDLSVYWYQQSLDQGLQFLIQYYNGEERAKGNILERFSAQQFPDLHSELNLSSLELGDSALYFCASSVPGRSNYGYTFGSGTRLTVV.

As for this clone: The sample carries other DNA sequences with the same CDR3. The chain couples TRBV5-1 to TRBJ1-1; TRBD1 might be the D (6 bases). Trimming cost V 2 bases and J 4 bases, with 9 bases left between them. CDR1 is SGHRS, CDR2 YFSETQ, per germline. The CDR3 has 13 residues. CDR3 loop: CASSLGGTTEAFF. The CDR3 DNA sequence: TGCGCCAGCAGCTTAGGGGGGACCACTGAAGCTTTCTTT.

This chain connects TRBV5-1 to TRBJ2-5, with TRBD1 as a possible D gene (5 bases). V was clipped by 2 bases and J by 4 bases, with 12 bases between them. This CDR3 region has 14 residues. CDR1 SGHRS and CDR2 YFSETQ come from the germline V gene. CDR3 loop: CASSFQGFGETQYF. In nucleotides, the CDR3 is TGCGCCAGCAGCTTCCAGGGATTCGGAGAGACCCAGTACTTC.

This clone was picked up a small number of times. The J gene is TRBJ2-5, the V gene TRBV20-1; D ambiguous. V was cut by 6 bases and J by 5 bases, with 10 bases left in between. Germline CDR1 is DFQATT and CDR2 is SNEGSKA (reference sequence). There are 11 residues in the CDR3. Here the CDR3 reads CSALKGETQYF. The CDR3 nucleotides read TGCAGTGCCCTAAAAGGCGAGACCCAGTACTTC.

V is TRBV5-6 and J is TRBJ2-3; TRBD2 aligns across 13 bases. The CDR3 is 16 residues long. V trimming: 5 bases; J trimming: 4 bases; junction bases outside the gene matches: 7. From germline, CDR1 is SGHDT and CDR2 YYEEEE. CDR3 amino acids: CASRFGLAGDSDTQYF. CDR3 nucleotides: TGTGCCAGCAGGTTCGGACTAGCGGGAGATTCAGATACGCAGTATTTT.

J is TRBJ1-5 and V is TRBV27; 9 bases line up with TRBD1. Germline V lookup: CDR1 MNHEY, CDR2 SMNVEV (reference sequence). V trimming: 8 bases; J trimming: 1 base; junction bases outside the gene matches: 9. The CDR3 covers 16 residues. CDR3 protein: CASPYPGTGSNQPQHF. The CDR3 DNA sequence: TGTGCCAGCCCTTATCCCGGGACAGGGAGCAATCAGCCCCAGCATTTT.

The V and J genes are TRBV30 and TRBJ1-1; maybe TRBD1 (6 bases). CDR3 length: 12 residues. From germline, CDR1 is GTSNPN and CDR2 SVGIG (reference sequence). With 5 bases removed from V and 3 bases from J, the gap between germline ends came to 10 bases. Here the CDR3 DNA reads TGTGCCTGGGGGCGGGGGCACACTGAAGCTTTCTTT. Translated: CAWGRGHTEAFF.

The J gene is TRBJ2-7, the V gene TRBV9; TRBD2 aligns across 7 bases. J lost 8 bases, V lost 4 bases, and 15 bases had no gene match. CDR3 length equals 15 residues. Germline CDR1 SGDLS, CDR2 YYNGEE. The CDR3 DNA is TGTGCCAGCAGCCCTCTCGGGCGGGGGATTTCCAAGCAGTACTTC. This codes for CASSPLGRGISKQYF.

V usage is TRBV7-3 and J usage is TRBJ1-5; D may be TRBD1 (6 bases). The CDR3 is made up of 20 amino acids. Germline CDR1 reads SGHTA; CDR2 reads FQGTGA. Trimming cost V 1 base and J 1 base, with 23 bases left between them. The CDR3 coding sequence is TGTGCCAGCAGCTTAAGTTCCGGGGGCATGGACGACTTGAGCAATCAGCCCCAGCATTTT. It translates to CASSLSSGGMDDLSNQPQHF.

The rearrangement joins TRBV9 to TRBJ1-2; D ambiguous. With 0 bases removed from V and 7 bases from J, the gap between germline ends came to 10 bases. The CDR3 runs 13 residues. Germline V gene lookup returns CDR1 SGDLS and CDR2 YYNGEE. Here the CDR3 DNA reads TGTGCCAGCAGCGTAGAGGTAGGATCTGGCTACACCTTC. It specifies CASSVEVGSGYTF. The full variable domain, rest sourced from reference TRBV9 and TRBJ1-2, is DSGVTQTPKHLITATGQRVTLRCSPRSGDLSVYWYQQSLDQGLQFLIQYYNGEERAKGNILERFSAQQFPDLHSELNLSSLELGDSALYFCASSVEVGSGYTFGSGTRLTVV.

The V and J genes are TRBV5-4 and TRBJ1-1, with a tentative D call TRBD1 (5 bases). Germline CDR1 and CDR2: SGHNT and YYREEE (reference sequence). Trimming left V 1 base short and J 0 bases short, with 7 bases between. This CDR3 is built from 14 residues. CDR3 region: CASSLSGMNTEAFF. Written as DNA, the CDR3 is TGTGCCAGCAGCTTGTCAGGGATGAACACTGAAGCTTTCTTT.

The CDR3 region has the DNA TGTGCCAGCAGCTTCTCCGGGACAGGCTACGAGCAGTACTTC. This encodes CASSFSGTGYEQYF. The chain links TRBV11-2 to TRBJ2-7, with 8 nucleotides matching TRBD1. Germline trimming cut 3 bases from V and 3 bases from J; bases unmatched to any gene: 4. This CDR3 spans 14 amino acids. Germline values: CDR1 SGHAT, CDR2 FQNNGV.

In the case of this clone: The same CDR3 can be traced to other DNA sequences in this sample. CDR3 region: CASSPSITDTQYF. DNA for the CDR3: TGTGCCAGCTCACCAAGCATCACAGATACGCAGTATTTT. The chain links TRBV18 to TRBJ2-3; D is ambiguous. Per the germline V gene, CDR1 is KGHSH and CDR2 is LQKENI. The CDR3 has 13 amino acids. V was clipped by 2 bases and J by 2 bases, with 5 bases between them.

This chain uses TRBV21-1 with TRBJ2-6; the D call of TRBD2 is as the table states it, not checked on the DNA. TRBV21-1 counts as a pseudogene. CDR3 length: 15 residues. CDR3 in DNA: TGTGCCAGCAGCAATTCTCGCTCTGGGGCCAACGTCCTGACTTTC. Amino acids: CASSNSRSGANVLTF.

This clone was recorded only once. This chain connects TRBV25-1 to TRBJ1-2; no firm D call. The CDR3 is 12 amino acids. Germline V CDR1 and CDR2: MGHDK, SYGVNS. Trimming took off 5 bases at V and 1 base at J, with 5 bases between the two ends. The CDR3, as DNA: TGTGCCAGCAGTTACAGTAACTATGGCTACACCTTC. As protein: CASSYSNYGYTF.